This is a list of T cell receptor beta chains from one sample in a study of response to subunit inactivated influenza vaccine. TCRdb re-derived calls from the RT-PCR reads in MiXCR, one entry per CDR3 protein. The sample includes fewer than 600,000 distinct CDR3 sequences, 6% to 9% of them seen just once. The sample consisted of PBMCs from blood, taken around 2 years after vaccination. The receptors come from a man aged 50 to 69 who received an inactivated influenza vaccine. Each CDR3 is given with its conserved first and last residue. A D gene is named only where the DNA matches it firmly. Rows give clone size only sometimes, using once, few, many, or a class for an expanded clone.

>few|TRBV20-1|TRBJ1-5|-
CSGKRQPRGPQHF
TGCAGTGGGAAGAGACAGCCAAGGGGTCCCCAGCATTTT
>-|TRBV29-1|TRBJ2-7|TRBD1
CSGQGVRDEQYF
TGCAGCGGACAGGGGGTTCGCGACGAGCAGTACTTC
>few|TRBV6-1|TRBJ2-6|-
CASTDSSPGANVLTF
TGTGCCAGCACGGACAGCTCTCCCGGGGCCAACGTCCTGACTTTC
>-|TRBV21-1|TRBJ2-5|-
CASSLTWLGTSETQYF
TGTGCCAGCAGCCTTACCTGGCTAGGTACATCTGAGACCCAGTACTTC
>-|TRBV20-1|TRBJ2-6|-
CSARESGQSGANVLTF
TGCAGTGCTAGAGAGTCTGGGCAGTCTGGGGCCAACGTCCTGACTTTC
>few|TRBV11-2|TRBJ2-5|TRBD1
CASSSRQGNRETQYF
TGTGCCAGCAGCTCTAGACAGGGAAATAGGGAGACCCAGTACTTC
>-|TRBV20-1|TRBJ1-2|TRBD1
CSAITGGAYGYTF
TGCAGTGCTATTACAGGGGGCGCCTATGGCTACACCTTC
>-|TRBV7-2|TRBJ1-1|-
CASSLSAAEGTEAFF
TGTGCCAGCAGCTTATCGGCAGCAGAGGGGACTGAAGCTTTCTTT
>many|TRBV4-2|TRBJ2-5|-
CASSQAQQETQYF
TGTGCCAGCAGCCAAGCCCAGCAAGAGACCCAGTACTTC
>-|TRBV6-2/TRBV6-3|TRBJ1-5|-
CASSRGVDNQPQHF
TGTGCCAGCAGCCGGGGGGTTGATAATCAGCCCCAGCATTTT
>few|TRBV24-1|TRBJ2-3|-
CATSDSRQDLDTQYF
TGTGCCACCAGTGATTCGAGGCAGGATTTAGATACGCAGTATTTT
>few|TRBV5-1|TRBJ2-7|-
CASSLGGLDFDEQYF
TGCGCCAGCAGCCTTGGCGGGCTTGATTTCGACGAGCAGTACTTC
>-|TRBV2|TRBJ2-3|-
CASQVSFSGTTDTQYF
TGTGCCAGCCAGGTATCATTCAGCGGAACCACAGATACGCAGTATTTT
>few|TRBV7-2|TRBJ2-1|-
CASSYSGIVFNEQFF
TGTGCCAGCAGCTACTCCGGGATAGTTTTCAATGAGCAGTTCTTC
>few|TRBV25-1|TRBJ2-3|TRBD2
CASSEGGGGLETDTQYF
TGTGCCAGCAGTGAGGGTGGCGGGGGACTGGAGACAGATACGCAGTATTTT
>many|TRBV20-1|TRBJ2-5|-
CSAPVGAAKETQYF
TGCAGTGCCCCTGTCGGGGCGGCTAAAGAGACCCAGTACTTC
>-|TRBV5-1|TRBJ2-3|TRBD1
CASSSGQGFYTDTQYF
TGCGCCAGCAGCTCGGGACAGGGGTTCTACACAGATACGCAGTATTTT
>many|TRBV20-1|TRBJ2-7|-
CSAPGHAYEQYF
TGCAGTGCTCCGGGACACGCTTACGAGCAGTACTTC
>few|TRBV4-1|TRBJ2-1|TRBD2
CASSHLPRAGVYNEQFF
TGCGCCAGCAGCCACCTTCCTAGAGCGGGGGTATACAATGAGCAGTTCTTC
>many|TRBV4-2|TRBJ1-2|-
CASSQDVQGNYGYTF
TGTGCCAGCAGCCAAGACGTCCAGGGCAACTATGGCTACACCTTC
>few|TRBV24-1|TRBJ2-1|-
CATSDANEQFF
TGTGCCACCAGTGACGCCAATGAGCAGTTCTTC
>few|TRBV28|TRBJ1-1|-
CASSPRGSDAEAFF
TGTGCCAGCAGCCCTAGGGGTAGTGACGCTGAAGCTTTCTTT
>few|TRBV4-3|TRBJ2-7|TRBD2
CASSQESGRTHEQYF
TGCGCCAGCAGCCAAGAAAGCGGGAGAACCCACGAGCAGTACTTC
>-|TRBV20-1|TRBJ2-3|TRBD2
CSARDWGREGGTDTQYF
TGCAGTGCTAGAGATTGGGGGCGGGAGGGCGGCACAGATACGCAGTATTTT
>-|TRBV20-1|TRBJ2-7|TRBD2
CSASSGRNHEQYF
TGCAGTGCCAGTAGCGGGAGGAACCACGAGCAGTACTTC
>few|TRBV10-3|TRBJ2-1|TRBD2
CAISDFSGFNEQFF
TGTGCCATCAGTGATTTTAGCGGGTTCAATGAGCAGTTCTTC
>few|TRBV7-2|TRBJ2-7|TRBD2
CASSLASGNYEQYF
TGTGCCAGCAGCTTGGCTAGCGGGAACTACGAGCAGTACTTC
>-|TRBV20-1|TRBJ2-3|TRBD2
CSARESRTSGDTQYF
TGCAGTGCTAGAGAATCCCGGACTAGCGGTGATACGCAGTATTTT
>few|TRBV7-2|TRBJ1-2|-
CASSYDNGYGYTF
TGTGCCAGCAGCTATGATAACGGCTATGGCTACACCTTC